The clone carrying this TCR beta chain has more than one count but fewer than ten. This record belongs to a study of patients and donors after allogeneic stem cell transplantation. The germline V and J ends were trimmed by 3 bases and 3 bases, with 8 bases remaining between them. Germline loops: CDR1 GTSNPN, CDR2 SVGIG (reference sequence). The CDR3 contains 12 residues. MiXCR, run by TCRdb on the RT-PCR reads, gives a single entry per CDR3 protein. The sample has some 160,000 distinct CDR3 sequences, approximately 24% seen once. The sequence was collected from a human donor who was either an allogeneic HSCT recipient or a stem cell or donor lymphocyte infusion donor (not recorded which). It is not recorded whose cells these are; they may come from a transplant donor. J is TRBJ1-2 and V is TRBV30; possibly TRBD1 for D (5 bases). Sequencing was done on a sample of blood, either unsorted or a sorted T cell fraction (not recorded which). For the CDR3, the DNA is TGTGCCTGGAGCAGAGGGGACTATGGCTACACCTTC. Protein sequence: CAWSRGDYGYTF.